This passage covers 20 T cell receptor beta chains from one sample sequenced in a study of beta chain features in type 1 diabetes. The entirety of the isolated RNA underwent reverse transcription, so expressed TCRB transcripts were sequenced. Only in-frame clones appear in the TCRdb table, and some are missing; sequencing was by immunoSEQ multiplex PCR. The sample consists of approximately 37,000 clones, roughly 50% of them appearing once. Sequences were obtained from central memory CD4+ T cells from blood. These receptors came from a woman aged 18-30 years in good health.

Remarks on this clone: This same CDR3 is encoded by further DNA sequences in the sample. This chain connects TRBV11-2 to TRBJ2-1, with TRBD1 matching 7 bases. The CDR3 runs 15 residues. The V gene's germline CDR1 is SGHAT and CDR2 FQNNGV. Germline trimming cut 1 base from V and 2 bases from J; bases unmatched to any gene: 2. CDR3 sequence (DNA): TGTGCCAGCAGCTTAGGGACAGGCGCCTACAATGAGCAGTTCTTC. Residues: CASSLGTGAYNEQFF.

The CDR3 protein is CASSVGGQPQHF. CDR3 coding DNA: TGTGCCAGTAGTGTGGGGGGACAGCCCCAGCATTTT. The V call is TRBV19, the J call TRBJ1-5; a weak D match, TRBD1 (5 bases). V lost 5 bases and J lost 7, with 9 bases in between. Germline values: CDR1 LNHDA, CDR2 SQIVND (reference sequence). The CDR3 consists of 12 residues.

This chain links TRBV18 with TRBJ2-3; 7 bases map to TRBD1. Germline CDR1 and CDR2: KGHSH and LQKENI. The CDR3 consists of 15 residues. V lost 3 bases to trimming and J lost 2 bases; unmatched junction nucleotides: 5. CDR3 nucleotide sequence: TGTGCCAGCTCACCGATAGGGACAGACACAGATACGCAGTATTTT. As protein: CASSPIGTDTDTQYF.

The V call is TRBV7-9, the J call TRBJ1-5, with D unresolved. The CDR3 loop spans 15 amino acids. Trimming pared 4 bases from V and 6 bases from J, leaving 16 bases between. In germline, CDR1 is SEHNR, CDR2 FQNEAQ (reference sequence). DNA for the CDR3: TGTGCCAGCAGCTCCTACGGGTCCAGTGCTCAGCCCCAGCATTTT. It encodes CASSSYGSSAQPQHF.

The rearrangement uses TRBV10-1 and TRBJ2-1; D is uncertain. V gave up 0 bases and J gave up 2 bases, with 8 bases separating them. Per the germline V gene, CDR1 is WNHNN and CDR2 is SYGVQD (reference sequence). The CDR3 has 15 residues. CDR3 in amino acids: CASSESRSTYNEQFF. CDR3 nucleotide sequence: TGCGCCAGCAGTGAGTCGAGGTCCACCTACAATGAGCAGTTCTTC.

This chain connects TRBV6-5 to TRBJ1-1; D unclear. Germline V lookup: CDR1 MNHEY, CDR2 SVGAGI. The length of the CDR3 is 14 residues. V was pared by 5 bases and J by 1 base, with 11 bases between. The CDR3 coding sequence is TGTGCCAGCAGTGAGAGACACGGGAACACTGAAGCTTTCTTT. This encodes CASSERHGNTEAFF.

The sample holds a few counts of this clone. The CDR3 DNA follows: TGTGCCTGGAGTGTACGGGGGAACGGTGAAAAACTGTTTTTT. This sequence encodes CAWSVRGNGEKLFF. The J gene is TRBJ1-4, the V gene TRBV30; weak D call: TRBD1 (5 bases). V was cut by 0 bases and J by 7 bases, with 12 bases left in between. Germline V gives CDR1 GTSNPN, CDR2 SVGIG (reference sequence). The CDR3 spans 14 residues.

The CDR3 sequence is CASSRDSRGTVPVLAQHF. The CDR3, as DNA: TGTGCCAGTAGTCGTGACTCCAGGGGAACCGTTCCCGTCTTAGCCCAGCATTTT. The chain joins TRBV19 to TRBJ1-5; TRBD1 might be the D (6 bases). This CDR3 spans 18 amino acids. V lost 5 bases to trimming and J lost 11 bases, with 31 bases between them. Germline CDR1 and CDR2: LNHDA and SQIVND (reference sequence). The whole variable domain, filled in from reference TRBV19 and TRBJ1-5, reads DGGITQSPKYLFRKEGQNVTLSCEQNLNHDAMYWYRQDPGQGLRLIYYSQIVNDFQKGDIAEGYSVSREKKESFPLTVTSAQKNPTAFYLCASSRDSRGTVPVLAQHFGDGTRLSIL.

CDR3 DNA sequence: TGCGCCAGCAGCTTCATGGCTGGGACAGAACTAGATAGTTACGAGCAGTACTTC. Amino acids: CASSFMAGTELDSYEQYF. The J gene is TRBJ2-7, the V gene TRBV5-1; 7 nucleotides match TRBD1. The V and J ends lost 2 bases and 4 bases, in that order; junction bases with no gene match: 18. The CDR3 contains 18 residues. Germline CDR1 SGHRS, CDR2 YFSETQ. Variable domain in full (rest from reference TRBV5-1 and TRBJ2-7): KAGVTQTPRYLIKTRGQQVTLSCSPISGHRSVSWYQQTPGQGLQFLFEYFSETQRNKGNFPGRFSGRQFSNSRSEMNVSTLELGDSALYLCASSFMAGTELDSYEQYFGPGTRLTVT.

The rearrangement links TRBV5-1 to TRBJ2-3; TRBD2 matches at 15 bases. CDR1 SGHRS and CDR2 YFSETQ come from the germline V gene. The CDR3 has 16 amino acids. Germline trimming cut 4 bases from V and 7 bases from J; bases unmatched to any gene: 7. CDR3 sequence reads: CASSAVGTSGRNTQYF. The CDR3 DNA reads as TGCGCCAGCAGCGCCGTAGGGACTAGCGGGAGGAATACGCAGTATTTT.

The chain recombines TRBV28 with TRBJ1-3; the match to TRBD1 covers 9 bases. V gave up 8 bases and J gave up 5 bases; unmatched junction bases: 13. Germline assignment: CDR1 MDHEN and CDR2 SYDVKM. This CDR3 is 16 amino acids long. CDR3 region: CASSTRPGQGRNTIYF. The CDR3 DNA is TGTGCCAGCTCAACACGGCCGGGACAGGGCCGAAACACCATATATTTT.

The rearrangement joins TRBV7-9 to TRBJ2-1; tentative D call: TRBD2 (5 bases). CDR3 size: 17 residues. Per the germline V gene, CDR1 is SEHNR and CDR2 is FQNEAQ (reference sequence). Trimming removed 0 bases at V and 5 bases at J, with 17 bases between. The CDR3 loop is CASSLATPALGDNEQFF. The CDR3 bases are TGTGCCAGCAGCTTAGCCACCCCGGCATTGGGAGACAATGAGCAGTTCTTC.

The chain combines TRBV29-1 with TRBJ2-7, with 8 bases that match TRBD1. Germline V gene sequence: CDR1 SQVTM, CDR2 ANQGSEA. V lost 7 bases, J lost 3 bases, and 2 bases stayed unmatched. The CDR3 extends over 11 amino acids. The CDR3: CSGGQDYEQYF. In nucleotides, the CDR3 is TGCAGCGGGGGACAGGACTACGAGCAGTACTTC.

The rearrangement uses TRBV4-1 and TRBJ2-3; 8 nucleotides align to TRBD2. Germline V CDR1 and CDR2: MGHRA, YSYEKL. CDR3 length equals 15 residues. J gave up 5 bases and V 0 bases, and 4 bases lay outside the gene matches. The CDR3 DNA follows: TGCGCCAGCAGCCAAGACGGACTAGCAATAGATACGCAGTATTTT. Translating gives CASSQDGLAIDTQYF.

This clone was seen a few times. The chain uses TRBV20-1 and TRBJ2-7; a possible D gene is TRBD1 (5 bases). The germline gives CDR1 DFQATT, CDR2 SNEGSKA (reference sequence). This CDR3 is built from 11 residues. The ends were cut back, 2 bases at V and 5 bases at J, with 7 bases in the middle. The CDR3 spells CSARPRDEQYF. In DNA, the CDR3 is TGCAGTGCTAGACCCAGGGACGAGCAGTACTTC.

As to this clone: The sample holds other DNA sequences that translate to the same CDR3. V and J are TRBV29-1 and TRBJ2-7; D is perhaps TRBD2 (6 bases). Looked up from germline, CDR1 is SQVTM and CDR2 is ANQGSEA. V gave up 4 bases and J gave up 3 bases, with 10 bases separating them. This CDR3 contains 12 residues. In DNA, the CDR3 is TGCAGCGTTGGCTCGGGACTCTACGAGCAGTACTTC. Its protein product is CSVGSGLYEQYF.

Turning to this clone: The same CDR3 also results from other DNA sequences found in this sample. The J gene is TRBJ1-1, the V gene TRBV2; weak D call: TRBD1 (5 bases). Deletions cut 2 bases from V and 2 bases from J, with 6 bases between. The germline CDR1 and CDR2 sequences are SNHLY and FYNNEI. The CDR3 loop spans 13 amino acids. The DNA of the CDR3 is TGTGCCAGCAGTGAACAGGGTAACACTGAAGCTTTCTTT. Its translation: CASSEQGNTEAFF. Full variable domain (rest looked up from reference TRBV2 and TRBJ1-1): EPEVTQTPSHQVTQMGQEVILRCVPISNHLYFYWYRQILGQKVEFLVSFYNNEISEKSEIFDDQFSVERPDGSNFTLKIRSTKLEDSAMYFCASSEQGNTEAFFGQGTRLTVV.

The chain combines TRBV2 with TRBJ1-4; D possibly corresponds to TRBD1 (6 bases). The germline V and J ends were trimmed by 5 bases and 0 bases, with 10 bases remaining between them. Germline V gene lookup returns CDR1 SNHLY and CDR2 FYNNEI. CDR3 length: 15 amino acids. The CDR3 bases are TGTGCCAGCAGTCTACAGGGAGCAACTAATGAAAAACTGTTTTTT. Translation: CASSLQGATNEKLFF.

The CDR3 bases are TGTGCCAGCTCATCCCGGACAACGGAGACCCAGTACTTC. It translates to CASSSRTTETQYF. The gene calls are TRBV18 and TRBJ2-5, with D possibly matching TRBD1 (5 bases). Trimming took 5 bases from V and 5 from J, leaving 12 bases between them. Germline CDR1 KGHSH, CDR2 LQKENI. The CDR3 covers 13 residues.

In this sample, this clone turned up a few times. Other nucleotide sequences in the sample specify the same CDR3. V gene TRBV28 combines with J gene TRBJ2-5; a weak D match, TRBD1 (6 bases). The V and J ends lost 10 bases and 5 bases respectively, with 17 bases between them. Germline CDR1 and CDR2: MDHEN and SYDVKM. The CDR3 has 13 residues. The CDR3 nucleotides are TGTGCCACCTCGTTACAGGGAATTGAGACCCAGTACTTC. Residues: CATSLQGIETQYF.